These T cell receptor beta chains were read from a single sample in a study of blood T cell repertoires in COVID-19. Sequencing was performed with immunoSEQ multiplex PCR; in TCRdb, only in-frame clones are kept and a portion is missing. The profile covers approximately 250,000 clones, with 70% to 90% appearing a single time and around 0.97% taken by the ten largest. Input material: peripheral blood. Every receptor here comes from a man aged 35 to 55 with acute or convalescent COVID-19. Each CDR3 is given with its conserved first and last residue. Each record gives: CDR3 length, V gene, J gene, D gene, clone size, CDR3 DNA, CDR3 protein. D genes are given only for firm matches. Size is stated for part of the rows, as once, few or many counts, or as a class when the clone is expanded.

14	TRBV28	TRBJ2-2	-	-	TGTGCCAGCAGTTCGACAGGGAACACCGGGGAGCTGTTTTTT	CASSSTGNTGELFF
13	TRBV7-3	TRBJ1-2	-	-	TGTGCCAGCAGCTTATGGGAAGGGGCTGGCTACACCTTC	CASSLWEGAGYTF
15	TRBV6-1	TRBJ1-6	TRBD1	-	TGTGCCAGCAGTGAATTAGCAGGGGGTAATTCACCCCTCCACTTT	CASSELAGGNSPLHF
15	TRBV7-7	TRBJ1-4	-	once	TGTGCTAGCAGCACCAGGGGCTCCGGCGGTGAAAAACTGTTTTTT	CASSTRGSGGEKLFF
13	TRBV2	TRBJ2-1	TRBD2	-	TGTGCCAGCAGGGCCTCCGGGACTATCCAGCAGTTCTTC	CASRASGTIQQFF
15	TRBV6-5	TRBJ2-3	TRBD2	-	TGTGCCAGCAGCCGATGGACTAGCTCGTCCCATACGCAGTATTTT	CASSRWTSSSHTQYF
17	TRBV19	TRBJ2-2	-	-	TGTGCCAGTAGTAAAGGAGAATGGCCAGAGAACACCGGGGAGCTGTTTTTT	CASSKGEWPENTGELFF
15	TRBV6-2/TRBV6-3	TRBJ1-2	-	-	TGTGCCAGCAGTTACTCGTCAGGGGCAGTCTATGGCTACACCTTC	CASSYSSGAVYGYTF
16	TRBV12-2	TRBJ2-7	-	-	TGTGCAAGTCGCTTAGATCGTGACAGGGATGGGTACGAGCAGTACTTC	CASRLDRDRDGYEQYF
14	TRBV6-4	TRBJ2-3	TRBD2	-	TGTGCCAGCAGTGAGGGGACTAGCGGTGATACGCAGTATTTT	CASSEGTSGDTQYF
15	TRBV19	TRBJ2-3	TRBD2	-	TGTGCCAGTAGTATTGGGGGAGGGAACACAGATACGCAGTATTTT	CASSIGGGNTDTQYF
14	TRBV27	TRBJ1-5	-	once	TGTGCCAGCAGTTATAGCAAGTTCTATCAGCCCCAGCATTTT	CASSYSKFYQPQHF
16	TRBV7-6	TRBJ1-1	-	-	TGTGCCAGCAGCTTAGGTTGGGGGGGAAAGGAAACTGAAGCTTTCTTT	CASSLGWGGKETEAFF
15	TRBV7-2	TRBJ1-5	-	-	TGTGCCAGCAGCTCCGGTGGGGGGGCGAATCAGCCCCAGCATTTT	CASSSGGGANQPQHF
15	TRBV11-3	TRBJ2-3	-	once	TGTGCCAGCAGCTTGGGACAACTAAGCACAGATACGCAGTATTTT	CASSLGQLSTDTQYF
15	TRBV29-1	TRBJ2-3	-	-	TGCAGCGTTGAATTGGGGGATTGGGGGGCAGATACGCAGTATTTT	CSVELGDWGADTQYF
14	TRBV28	TRBJ1-1	-	-	TGTGCCAGCAGTTTAACGGGTTCGAGGCAGAGGACTTTCTTT	CASSLTGSRQRTFF
15	TRBV28	TRBJ1-6	-	-	TGTGCCAGCAGTTTACCTAGCTCCTATAATTCACCCCTCCACTTT	CASSLPSSYNSPLHF
16	TRBV29-1	TRBJ1-2	TRBD1	-	TGCAGCGTTAGGACCCTAGGACAGGGCACTAACTATGGCTACACCTTC	CSVRTLGQGTNYGYTF
17	TRBV7-9	TRBJ1-3	-	-	TGTGCCAGCAGCTTAGAAGGTGGGCATTCAAAAGGAAACACCATATATTTT	CASSLEGGHSKGNTIYF
16	TRBV30	TRBJ2-3	TRBD2	-	TGTGCCTGGAGTGTATCGTTTAGCGGGGGGGCAAATACGCAGTATTTT	CAWSVSFSGGANTQYF
19	TRBV5-1	TRBJ2-5	TRBD2	-	TGCGCCAGCAGCCCCGACGGAAGACTAGCGGGGGGGAACCAAGAGACCCAGTACTTC	CASSPDGRLAGGNQETQYF
17	TRBV11-3	TRBJ2-1	TRBD2	once	TGTGCCAGCAGCTCAACTAGCGGGGGGCTCTCCTACAATGAGCAGTTCTTC	CASSSTSGGLSYNEQFF
15	TRBV3-1/TRBV3-2	TRBJ2-1	TRBD2	-	TGTGCCAGCAGCCCCACGGGGGGAGCATACAATGAGCAGTTCTTC	CASSPTGGAYNEQFF
16	TRBV6-6	TRBJ1-1	TRBD1	-	TGTGCCAGCAGTCGAACCGGGACAGGGTCGAACACTGAAGCTTTCTTT	CASSRTGTGSNTEAFF
15	TRBV7-9	TRBJ1-6	-	-	TGTGCCAGCAGCCCCAGGGCCGACATACTATCACCCCTCCACTTT	CASSPRADILSPLHF
14	TRBV6-5	TRBJ1-1	-	-	TGTGCCAGCAGTTACTCCCGGGAGAACACTGAAGCTTTCTTT	CASSYSRENTEAFF
13	TRBV20-1	TRBJ1-5	-	few	TGCAGTGCTAGTTTCGGTTCCAATCAGCCCCAGCATTTT	CSASFGSNQPQHF
13	TRBV18	TRBJ1-5	-	-	TGTGCCAGCTCATCGGCGGGCGATCAGCCCCAGCATTTT	CASSSAGDQPQHF
15	TRBV5-1	TRBJ1-6	TRBD1	-	TGCGCCAGCAGCTTCCGGGACAGGTCTAATTCACCCCTCCACTTT	CASSFRDRSNSPLHF
13	TRBV7-9	TRBJ2-3	-	-	TGTGCCAGCAGCTTAGTGTTAACAGATACGCAGTATTTT	CASSLVLTDTQYF
14	TRBV19	TRBJ1-1	-	-	TGTGCCAGTAGTTCCAGGACAGTCAACACTGAAGCTTTCTTT	CASSSRTVNTEAFF
14	TRBV7-9	TRBJ2-7	-	-	TGTGCCAGCAGCTCACAGGGGACTGCCTACGAGCAGTACTTC	CASSSQGTAYEQYF
15	TRBV15	TRBJ2-1	-	once	TGTGCCACCAGCAGAGATACAGGACCCTACAATGAGCAGTTCTTC	CATSRDTGPYNEQFF
16	TRBV4-3	TRBJ1-2	TRBD1	once	TGCGCCAGCAGCCTCGACAGGGGCACAAATAACTATGGCTACACCTTC	CASSLDRGTNNYGYTF
16	TRBV27	TRBJ2-7	TRBD1	many	TGTGCCAGCAGTCACGAGACAGGGGGCGGGAACTACGAGCAGTACTTC	CASSHETGGGNYEQYF
14	TRBV7-2	TRBJ1-1	-	-	TGTGCCAGCAGCCAGAGCCAGGGGTGGCCTGAAGCTTTCTTT	CASSQSQGWPEAFF
13	TRBV6-5	TRBJ1-1	-	-	TGTGCCAGCAGTACGGGGAAAAACACTGAAGCTTTCTTT	CASSTGKNTEAFF
14	TRBV11-2	TRBJ1-2	-	-	TGTGCCAGCAGCTTAGCTGAGGACAGCTATGGCTACACCTTC	CASSLAEDSYGYTF
13	TRBV9	TRBJ1-2	-	few	TGTGCCAGCAGCCCGCGACATGTAGGAGGCTACACCTTC	CASSPRHVGGYTF
17	TRBV4-1	TRBJ1-4	-	-	TGCGCCAGCAGCCAAGAGGGTCCCCAGGGAACTAATGAAAAACTGTTTTTT	CASSQEGPQGTNEKLFF
13	TRBV7-9	TRBJ1-4	-	-	TGTGCCAGCAGTCTCACGGGGGTCGAAAAACTGTTTTTT	CASSLTGVEKLFF
15	TRBV19	TRBJ2-2	TRBD1	-	TGTGCCAGTAGTCTCCGACAGGGTTACACCGGGGAGCTGTTTTTT	CASSLRQGYTGELFF
15	TRBV7-8	TRBJ2-7	TRBD1	-	TGTGCCAGCAGCTTAGTCGGGGGGACAGGGGGCGAGCAGTACTTC	CASSLVGGTGGEQYF
12	TRBV12-3/TRBV12-4	TRBJ2-5	-	-	TGTGCCAGCAGCCCCCTCCAAGAGACCCAGTACTTC	CASSPLQETQYF
16	TRBV7-9	TRBJ1-4	-	-	TGTGCCAGCAGTGGTCTGGCCCCTGCGGCAGATGAAAAACTGTTTTTT	CASSGLAPAADEKLFF
17	TRBV5-6	TRBJ1-4	-	-	TGTGCCAGCAGCTCCGGACTGGGAAAAGGAACTAATGAAAAACTGTTTTTT	CASSSGLGKGTNEKLFF
16	TRBV5-4	TRBJ2-5	TRBD2	-	TGTGCCAGCAGCTTGGACGGGGGGACTGCTCCCAGGACCCAGTACTTC	CASSLDGGTAPRTQYF
15	TRBV24-1	TRBJ2-7	TRBD1	-	TGTGCCACCAGTGATCCCGGGACAGGCAACTACGAGCAGTACTTC	CATSDPGTGNYEQYF
15	TRBV19	TRBJ2-5	TRBD2	few	TGTGCCAGTAGTATCCAGCGGGGGGTGGGAGAGACCCAGTACTTC	CASSIQRGVGETQYF
17	TRBV7-6	TRBJ1-3	-	-	TGTGCCAGCAGCTTAGTGGTTTATGGCTCCTCTGGAAACACCATATATTTT	CASSLVVYGSSGNTIYF
14	TRBV7-2	TRBJ1-2	TRBD1	-	TGTGCCAGCAGCTTAGTTGGGACAGGGTATGGCTACACCTTC	CASSLVGTGYGYTF
14	TRBV30	TRBJ1-5	-	few	TGTGCCTGGAGTGTGGGGGACAACAATCAGCCCCAGCATTTT	CAWSVGDNNQPQHF